This T cell receptor (beta chain) was documented in a study of PD-L1 blockade in urothelial cancer. The wider study: Peripheral blood specimens exhibited a median yield of approximately 150,000 T cells.

As for time point: peripheral blood 6 weeks after treatment start. Method: immunoSEQ multiplex PCR; TCRdb's copy keeps in-frame clones and lacks some. The table has about 40,000 clones, roughly 82% seen once; the top ten hold roughly 10%. CDR1 and CDR2 from the germline V gene are MNHEY and SMNVEV (reference sequence). The CDR3 runs 15 residues. The V end was cut by 8 bases, the J end by 6 bases, with 22 bases between. The source of this sequence is a man aged 40-49 years with urothelial cancer. Sequenced here: PBMCs, sampled around atezolizumab (anti-PD-L1) treatment. This sequence joins TRBV27 and TRBJ1-1; possible D gene TRBD1, 5 bases. The DNA of the CDR3 is TGTGCCAGCGGGTTTCAGGGAGGTGGCAGCGCTGAAGCTTTCTTT. Amino acids: CASGFQGGGSAEAFF.